This TCR beta chain stems from a study of blood T cell repertoires in COVID-19. At the level of the study: Collection of acute and convalescent COVID-19 samples took place in the United States, Italy and Spain. T cells, B-cell-depleted T cells, or PBMCs supplied cDNA or gDNA.

Germline V gives CDR1 SGHDN, CDR2 FVKESK. The CDR3 loop spans 13 amino acids. Trimming cost V 6 bases and J 1 base, with 9 bases left between them. Per the original methods: Amplification of reference gene primers provided the estimated nucleated cell counts. Libraries were prepared by immunoSEQ multiplex PCR; TCRdb keeps only in-frame clonotypes and omits some of them. V and J calls and clone size are copied from that table; D and trimming were computed from the DNA. This sample has roughly 300,000 clones; approximately 87% occur once, and the top ten carry about 8%. Sequencing input: peripheral blood. The J gene is TRBJ1-1, the V gene TRBV14; tentative D call: TRBD1 (5 bases). This receptor was identified in a woman in her fifties or sixties who had recovered from COVID-19. CDR3 loop: CASRGRANTEAFF. DNA of the CDR3: TGTGCCAGCAGAGGCAGGGCGAACACTGAAGCTTTCTTT.